The 8 T cell receptor beta chains below all came from one sample that was sequenced in a study of blood T cell repertoires in COVID-19. The method was immunoSEQ multiplex PCR; TCRdb's version includes in-frame clones alone and lacks a portion of them. The table shows approximately 110,000 clones, with about 83% occurring only once. Source material: peripheral blood. The source is a human donor in a cohort sampled during active COVID-19.

In DNA, the CDR3 is TGCGCCAGCAGCTTCGAAGGGGCTAGCAATCAGCCCCAGCATTTT. Translating gives CASSFEGASNQPQHF. The chain couples TRBV5-1 to TRBJ1-5; D may be TRBD1 (5 bases). The germline gives CDR1 SGHRS, CDR2 YFSETQ. With 2 bases removed from V and 0 bases from J, the gap between germline ends came to 9 bases. The CDR3 has 15 residues.

V is TRBV5-6 and J is TRBJ2-1, with 7 bases matching TRBD1. CDR1 and CDR2 (germline): SGHDT, YYEEEE. This CDR3 comprises 14 residues. The ends lost 1 base at V and 7 bases at J; junction bases unmatched: 5. The CDR3 nucleotides read TGTGCCAGCAGCTTGAGACAGGGAAAGAATGAGCAGTTCTTC. Its translation is CASSLRQGKNEQFF.

The count of this clone is one. V gene TRBV27 combines with J gene TRBJ2-1, with TRBD2 identical over 11 bases. Trimming cost V 8 bases and J 8 bases; bases outside gene matches: 11. Germline assignment: CDR1 MNHEY and CDR2 SMNVEV (reference sequence). The CDR3 consists of 15 residues. In DNA form, the CDR3 reads TGTGCCAGCGGTAGCGGGAGGGGAAATAAAGATGAGCAGTTCTTC. Its protein is CASGSGRGNKDEQFF.

The chain carries TRBV7-9 and TRBJ1-1, with TRBD1 identical over 7 bases. The CDR3 totals 15 residues. Per germline, CDR1 SEHNR and CDR2 FQNEAQ (reference sequence). J was trimmed by 1 base and V by 7 bases; bases with no gene match: 9. The CDR3 nucleotides are TGTGCCAGCACCCCAGGAGACAGGGAGAACACTGAAGCTTTCTTT. Translating gives CASTPGDRENTEAFF.

The chain uses TRBV10-1 and TRBJ2-7; 7 positions agree with TRBD2. J lost 4 bases, V lost 5 bases, and 11 bases had no gene match. Germline values: CDR1 WNHNN, CDR2 SYGVQD (reference sequence). CDR3 length: 15 amino acids. In DNA, the CDR3 is TGCGCCAGCAGTAATCCTGGACTAGAACCGTACGAGCAGTACTTC. Translating it yields CASSNPGLEPYEQYF.

The chain joins TRBV30 to TRBJ2-3, with 13 bases lining up with TRBD2. The CDR3 consists of 16 residues. Germline CDR1 and CDR2: GTSNPN and SVGIG (reference sequence). The junction had 3 bases not matched to a gene; V was cut back by 3 bases and J by 0 bases. The CDR3 sequence: CAWRGTSGISTDTQYF. Written as DNA, the CDR3 is TGTGCCTGGAGGGGGACTAGCGGGATAAGCACAGATACGCAGTATTTT.

The CDR3 protein is CASSLDPGLSYNEQFF. The CDR3 DNA follows: TGCGCCAGCAGCTTGGACCCGGGACTCAGCTACAATGAGCAGTTCTTC. The chain has TRBV5-1 and TRBJ2-1; D might be TRBD2 (6 bases). V lost 0 bases to trimming and J lost 3 bases, with 13 bases between them. CDR1 is SGHRS, CDR2 YFSETQ, per germline. CDR3 length: 16 residues.

The chain joins TRBV9 to TRBJ1-3; D gene uncertain. CDR1 is SGDLS, CDR2 YYNGEE, per germline. This CDR3 is 13 amino acids long. The V and J ends lost 0 bases and 4 bases respectively, with 5 bases between them. CDR3 nucleotides: TGTGCCAGCAGCGTAGCTCGGGGAAACACCATATATTTT. This sequence encodes CASSVARGNTIYF.